This entry lists 24 T cell receptor beta chains sequenced from one sample in a study of cytomegalovirus exposure and HLA in healthy donors. The PCR had 60 Vbeta and 13 Jbeta primers. The table came from immunoSEQ multiplex PCR; TCRdb's copy has only in-frame clones and leaves some out. This sample carries 110,000 or so clones, approximately 74% of them seen once, and the ten largest clones take roughly 4.2%. The sample comprised PBMCs. Receptors originate from a woman aged 40 to 49 in good health and CMV-seropositive.

The chain employs TRBV27 and TRBJ2-5; 7 positions match TRBD1. CDR3 length: 19 residues. The germline CDR1 and CDR2 sequences are MNHEY and SMNVEV (reference sequence). J was trimmed by 3 bases and V by 5 bases; bases with no gene match: 21. The CDR3 is CASSRGMVFGTAKKETQYF. Here the CDR3 DNA reads TGTGCCAGCAGTCGAGGGATGGTCTTCGGGACAGCTAAAAAAGAGACCCAGTACTTC.

The chain combines TRBV7-2 with TRBJ1-2, with 7 nucleotides matching TRBD1. The V segment lost 1 base and the J segment 4 bases; nucleotides outside the gene matches: 6. CDR3 length equals 15 residues. CDR1 and CDR2 (germline): SGHTA, FQGNSA. The CDR3 DNA reads TGTGCCAGCAGCTTAGGTACAGGGGTGGGCTATGGCTACACCTTC. It translates to CASSLGTGVGYGYTF.

This clone was picked up one time. The chain employs TRBV9 and TRBJ2-3; 9 bases are shared with TRBD2. The CDR3 has 15 amino acids. The V segment lost 1 base and the J segment 0 bases; nucleotides outside the gene matches: 0. Germline CDR1 reads SGDLS; CDR2 reads YYNGEE. CDR3 region: CASSVTSGSTDTQYF. The CDR3 bases are TGTGCCAGCAGCGTAACTAGCGGGAGCACAGATACGCAGTATTTT.

The rearrangement uses TRBV19 and TRBJ2-1, with D unclear. Trimming stripped 5 bases from V and 0 bases from J, with 14 bases between. The CDR3 is 16 amino acids. CDR1 LNHDA and CDR2 SQIVND come from the germline V gene (reference sequence). Here the CDR3 reads CASSSSTVSSYNEQFF. Here the CDR3 DNA reads TGTGCCAGTAGTTCCAGCACAGTTAGCTCCTACAATGAGCAGTTCTTC.

This chain connects TRBV10-3 to TRBJ2-7, with no clear D. V lost 0 bases, J lost 3 bases, and 9 bases lay in between. Germline-derived CDR1 and CDR2 are ENHRY and SYGVKD. There are 14 residues in the CDR3. CDR3 sequence reads: CAISESPTIYEQYF. The CDR3 DNA sequence: TGTGCCATCAGTGAGTCCCCGACAATCTACGAGCAGTACTTC.

J is TRBJ1-1 and V is TRBV5-6; TRBD1 aligns across 7 bases. The CDR3 runs 14 residues. Germline V CDR1 and CDR2: SGHDT, YYEEEE. J was trimmed by 1 base and V by 3 bases; bases with no gene match: 3. CDR3 sequence reads: CASSWGQKNTEAFF. CDR3 nucleotide sequence: TGTGCCAGCAGCTGGGGACAGAAGAACACTGAAGCTTTCTTT.

The CDR3 bases are TGCAGCGTTGGGGGACAGACTCGCAACTATGGCTACACCTTC. It is translated as CSVGGQTRNYGYTF. The rearrangement joins TRBV29-1 to TRBJ1-2, with TRBD1 identical over 7 bases. Germline V gives CDR1 SQVTM, CDR2 ANQGSEA. The CDR3 contains 14 residues. V was pared by 4 bases and J by 2 bases, with 7 bases of the junction left unmatched.

This rearrangement joins TRBV28 to TRBJ2-7; D possibly corresponds to TRBD1 (6 bases). The V gene's germline CDR1 is MDHEN and CDR2 SYDVKM. The ends were cut back, 10 bases at V and 4 bases at J, with 23 bases in the middle. The CDR3 runs to 15 residues. CDR3 residues: CATTQGFERGYEQYF. CDR3 in DNA: TGTGCCACCACCCAGGGTTTCGAGAGGGGGTACGAGCAGTACTTC.

A few counts support this clone. The chain employs TRBV30 and TRBJ2-5; no firm D call. Trimming took 5 bases from V and 3 from J, leaving 7 bases between them. Germline loops: CDR1 GTSNPN, CDR2 SVGIG (reference sequence). The CDR3 is 11 amino acids. The CDR3 bases are TGTGCCTGGGGTACAAAAGAGACCCAGTACTTC. The encoded protein is CAWGTKETQYF.

J is TRBJ1-1 and V is TRBV5-4, with 7 bases lining up with TRBD1. This CDR3 region has 16 residues. J lost 5 bases, V lost 4 bases, and 14 bases had no gene match. CDR1 is SGHNT, CDR2 YYREEE, per germline (reference sequence). CDR3 bases: TGTGCCAGCAGCGCGGGAGGGGCAGGGGGTTGGACTGAAGCTTTCTTT. Protein sequence: CASSAGGAGGWTEAFF.

The chain carries TRBV5-4 and TRBJ1-1; unclear D gene. Germline CDR1 SGHNT, CDR2 YYREEE (reference sequence). Trimming cost V 0 bases and J 1 base, with 10 bases left between them. CDR3 size: 15 residues. The CDR3 DNA is TGTGCCAGCAGCTTGGCGGTTGGAGGGAACACTGAAGCTTTCTTT. Translated: CASSLAVGGNTEAFF.

The genes are TRBV2 and TRBJ1-2, with 9 bases matching TRBD1. This CDR3 comprises 21 residues. Germline assignment: CDR1 SNHLY and CDR2 FYNNEI. J was trimmed by 1 base and V by 0 bases; bases with no gene match: 18. The CDR3 coding sequence is TGTGCCAGCAGTGAAGCGCGATCGATCACGAACAGGGGGCCCCTTAACTATGGCTACACCTTC. It translates to CASSEARSITNRGPLNYGYTF.

A note on this clone: Other DNA sequences of this sample code for an identical CDR3. CDR3 in DNA: TGTGCCAGCAGGACAGGGGGCTCTGGGGCCAACGTCCTGACTTTC. Translating it yields CASRTGGSGANVLTF. The chain has TRBV6-1 and TRBJ2-6; 9 positions match TRBD1. V lost 6 bases to trimming and J lost 0 bases; unmatched junction nucleotides: 0. This CDR3 comprises 15 residues. Germline CDR1 and CDR2: MNHNS and SASEGT.

The chain carries TRBV7-2 and TRBJ1-5; a weak D match, TRBD1 (5 bases). Looked up from germline, CDR1 is SGHTA and CDR2 is FQGNSA. Trimming removed 6 bases at V and 3 bases at J, with 12 bases between. The CDR3 is 14 residues long. The CDR3 protein is CASSLGLLNQPQHF. CDR3 DNA: TGTGCCAGCAGTCTGGGACTCCTCAATCAGCCCCAGCATTTT. The variable domain in full, with the rest retrieved from reference TRBV7-2 and TRBJ1-5, is GAGVSQSPSNKVTEKGKDVELRCDPISGHTALYWYRQSLGQGLEFLIYFQGNSAPDKSGLPSDRFSAERTGGSVSTLTIQRTQQEDSAVYLCASSLGLLNQPQHFGDGTRLSIL.

The chain links TRBV10-3 to TRBJ2-1, with TRBD1 identical over 8 bases. Germline V gene lookup returns CDR1 ENHRY and CDR2 SYGVKD. CDR3 length: 15 amino acids. V lost 4 bases, J lost 7 bases, and 9 bases stayed unmatched. Here the CDR3 DNA reads TGTGCCATCAGTGGAGGCCAGGGGGCAAGTAATGAGCAGTTCTTC. This translates into CAISGGQGASNEQFF.

V usage is TRBV11-3 and J usage is TRBJ1-1; a possible D gene is TRBD1 (6 bases). The CDR3 spans 17 residues. Trimming pared 3 bases from V and 4 bases from J, leaving 21 bases between. Germline V lookup: CDR1 SGHNT, CDR2 YENEEA. CDR3 bases: TGTGCCAGCAGCTTCGGTCCGAGGGGGAGAGGAGGCACTGAAGCTTTCTTT. This encodes CASSFGPRGRGGTEAFF. Based on the CDR3 plus reference TRBV11-3 and TRBJ1-1, the full variable domain is EAGVVQSPRYKIIEKKQPVAFWCNPISGHNTLYWYLQNLGQGPELLIRYENEEAVDDSQLPKDRFSAERLKGVDSTLKIQPAELGDSAVYLCASSFGPRGRGGTEAFFGQGTRLTVV.

The V gene is TRBV9, the J gene TRBJ1-3; D gene ambiguous. The CDR3 totals 14 residues. Trimming cost V 2 bases and J 4 bases, with 10 bases left between them. The germline V gene encodes CDR1 SGDLS and CDR2 YYNGEE. CDR3 in amino acids: CASSVGLSGNTIYF. The CDR3 DNA reads as TGTGCCAGCAGCGTCGGGTTGTCCGGAAACACCATATATTTT.

The chain couples TRBV18 to TRBJ2-7; D perhaps matches TRBD1 (6 bases). Trimming left V 3 bases short and J 4 bases short, with 7 bases between. Germline V gene data show CDR1 as KGHSH and CDR2 as LQKENI. This CDR3 contains 12 residues. In DNA, the CDR3 is TGTGCCAGCTCACCTACAGGGTACGAGCAGTACTTC. The encoded protein is CASSPTGYEQYF.

The chain couples TRBV6-5 to TRBJ1-6; 7 nucleotides line up with TRBD1. V lost 6 bases and J lost 10; bases outside the gene matches: 9. The germline CDR1 and CDR2 sequences are MNHEY and SVGAGI. The CDR3 is 14 residues long. The CDR3 region is CASSRTGSRSPLHF. In DNA form, the CDR3 reads TGTGCCAGCAGCCGGACAGGCTCGAGGTCACCCCTCCACTTT.

V usage is TRBV6-4 and J usage is TRBJ1-2; no definite D call. The CDR3 contains 13 residues. Germline loops: CDR1 MRHNA, CDR2 SNTAGT. Trimming pared 6 bases from V and 4 bases from J, leaving 12 bases between. The CDR3 reads CASRRRVGYGYTF. The CDR3 nucleotides are TGTGCCAGCAGAAGGCGGGTTGGCTATGGCTACACCTTC.

This clone was counted only a few times. This chain connects TRBV7-9 to TRBJ1-2; 11 bases map to TRBD1. After removal of 1 base from V and 8 bases from J, the junction contained 9 bases not matched to a gene. The CDR3 covers 16 residues. Germline assignment: CDR1 SEHNR and CDR2 FQNEAQ (reference sequence). The CDR3 DNA reads TGTGCCAGCAGCTTAGGACGGACAGGGGGCACCGGAGGCTACACCTTC. Amino acid sequence: CASSLGRTGGTGGYTF. The whole variable domain, remainder taken from reference TRBV7-9 and TRBJ1-2, is DTGVSQNPRHKITKRGQNVTFRCDPISEHNRLYWYRQTLGQGPEFLTYFQNEAQLEKSRLLSDRFSAERPKGSFSTLEIQRTEQGDSAMYLCASSLGRTGGTGGYTFGSGTRLTVV.

The chain joins TRBV11-2 to TRBJ2-6, with 13 nucleotides matching TRBD2. Germline CDR1 and CDR2: SGHAT and FQNNGV. V was pared by 6 bases and J by 1 base, with 6 bases of the junction left unmatched. This CDR3 comprises 18 residues. The CDR3: CASRGLAGSVSGANVLTF. CDR3 nucleotides: TGTGCCAGCAGGGGACTAGCGGGGTCCGTTTCTGGGGCCAACGTCCTGACTTTC.

The CDR3 coding sequence is TGTGCCACCAGAACCGGGACAGGGAACTACGAGCAGTACTTC. Encoded protein: CATRTGTGNYEQYF. The V call is TRBV6-6, the J call TRBJ2-7; 9 positions agree with TRBD1. Germline CDR1 and CDR2: MNHNY and SVGAGI (reference sequence). The CDR3 totals 14 residues. The J segment lost 3 bases and the V segment lost 10 bases, leaving 10 bases of the junction unmatched.

CDR3 in DNA: TGTGCCAGCAGCCCGGACAGGGGTACGCACTACGAGCAGTACTTC. Protein product: CASSPDRGTHYEQYF. The gene calls are TRBV6-5 and TRBJ2-7, with 9 bases fitting TRBD1. This CDR3 contains 15 residues. The V and J ends lost 6 bases and 3 bases, in that order; junction bases with no gene match: 9. In germline, CDR1 is MNHEY, CDR2 SVGAGI.